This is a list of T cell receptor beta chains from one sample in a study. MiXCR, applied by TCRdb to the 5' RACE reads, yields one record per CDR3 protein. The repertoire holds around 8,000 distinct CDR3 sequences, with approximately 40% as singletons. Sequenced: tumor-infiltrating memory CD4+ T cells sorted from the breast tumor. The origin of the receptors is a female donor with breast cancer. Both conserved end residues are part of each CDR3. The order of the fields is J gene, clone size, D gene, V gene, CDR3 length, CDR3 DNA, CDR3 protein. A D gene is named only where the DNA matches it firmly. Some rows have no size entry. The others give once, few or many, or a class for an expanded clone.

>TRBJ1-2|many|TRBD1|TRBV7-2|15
TGTGCCAGCAGCCTCCCGGGACAGCGGAACTATGGCTACACCTTC
CASSLPGQRNYGYTF
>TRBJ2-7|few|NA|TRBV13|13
TGTGCCAGCAGCGTGAGGGGGCGGGGAGGGCAGTACTTC
CASSVRGRGGQYF
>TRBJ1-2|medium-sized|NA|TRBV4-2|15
TGTGCCAGCAGCCAAGAGGTCAGCCTGGGATATGGCTACACCTTC
CASSQEVSLGYGYTF
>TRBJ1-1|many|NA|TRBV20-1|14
TGCAGTGCTCCCCTCGGCAGGGTGCGGACTGAAGCTTTCTTT
CSAPLGRVRTEAFF
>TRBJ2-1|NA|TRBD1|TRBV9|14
TGTGCCAGCAGCTCGGGACAGGGGGCGGTAGGGCAGTTCTTC
CASSSGQGAVGQFF
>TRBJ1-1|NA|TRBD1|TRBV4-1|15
TGCGCCAGCAGCCAACAGGGGGTTATGAACACTGAAGCTTTCTTT
CASSQQGVMNTEAFF
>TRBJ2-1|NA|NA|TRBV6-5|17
TGTGCCAGCAGTTACTCGGACGGAGCGGAGTCCTACAATGAGCAGTTCTTC
CASSYSDGAESYNEQFF
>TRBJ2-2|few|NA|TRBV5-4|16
TGTGCCAGCAGCTTGAAGCGGGCCCCGGAGGCCGGGGAGCTGTTTTTT
CASSLKRAPEAGELFF
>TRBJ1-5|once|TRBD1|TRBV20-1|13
TGCAGTGCTAGTGGGACAGTCAATCAGCCCCAGCATTTT
CSASGTVNQPQHF
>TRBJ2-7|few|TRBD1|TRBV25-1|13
TGTGCCAGCAATGACAGGGGATCCTACGAGCAGTACTTC
CASNDRGSYEQYF
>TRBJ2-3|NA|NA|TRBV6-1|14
TGTGCCAGCAGTGAAGAGCGGTACACAGATACGCAGTATTTT
CASSEERYTDTQYF
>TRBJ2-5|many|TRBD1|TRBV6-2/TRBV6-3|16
TGTGCCAGCAGCCGAGGGACAGGGGTGTCGGGCGAGACCCAGTACTTC
CASSRGTGVSGETQYF
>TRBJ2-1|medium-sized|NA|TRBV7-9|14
TGTGCCAGCAGCTTAGCGTGGGAAAGCAATGAGCAGTTCTTC
CASSLAWESNEQFF
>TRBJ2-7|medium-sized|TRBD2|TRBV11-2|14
TGTGCCAGCAGCTCTACTAGCGGAACCTACGAGCAGTACTTC
CASSSTSGTYEQYF
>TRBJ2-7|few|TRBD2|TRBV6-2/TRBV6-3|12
TGTGCCAGCAGCAGCGGGGTCTACGAGCAGTACTTC
CASSSGVYEQYF
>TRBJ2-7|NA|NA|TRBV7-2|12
TGTGCCAGCAGCTTAGTATTCCACGAGCAGTACTTC
CASSLVFHEQYF
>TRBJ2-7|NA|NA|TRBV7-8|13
TGTGCCAGCAGCTTCTACTCCTCCTACGAGCAGTACTTC
CASSFYSSYEQYF
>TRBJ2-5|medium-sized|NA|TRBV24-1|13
TGTGCCACCAGTGTGCAGATACAAGAGACCCAGTACTTC
CATSVQIQETQYF
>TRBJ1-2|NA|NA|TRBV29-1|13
TGCAGCGTCCACCCAGGGGAGAACTATGGCTACACCTTC
CSVHPGENYGYTF
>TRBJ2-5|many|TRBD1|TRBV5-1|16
TGCGCCAGCAGCTTATGGACAGGTAGAATCCAAGAGACCCAGTACTTC
CASSLWTGRIQETQYF
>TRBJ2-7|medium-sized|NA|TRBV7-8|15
TGTGCCAGCAGCAACCCGACTAGGGGAATCTACGAGCAGTACTTC
CASSNPTRGIYEQYF
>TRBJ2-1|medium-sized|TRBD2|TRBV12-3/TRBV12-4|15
TGTGCCAGCAGCCTAGGACTAGCGGGAGGGGAGGAGCAGTTCTTC
CASSLGLAGGEEQFF
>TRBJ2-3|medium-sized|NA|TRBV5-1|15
TGCGCCAGCAGCTTGGGAGCGGTTAGCACAGATACGCAGTATTTT
CASSLGAVSTDTQYF